These 18 T cell receptor beta chains originate from one sample sequenced in a study of T cells in Graves' hyperthyroidism and ophthalmopathy. RNA transcripts served as the template for amplifying TCR beta CDR3 regions. The HTBI primer set was used in a first-round RT-PCR of the TCR CDR3. Via MiXCR, TCRdb re-called the multiplex PCR reads, giving one row per CDR3 protein. In the table there are approximately 430,000 distinct CDR3 sequences, roughly 15% of which are singletons. Sequences were obtained from blood. All receptors come from a man between 18 and 29 years old with Graves' ophthalmopathy.

Many counts were recorded for this clonotype. V gene TRBV7-9 combines with J gene TRBJ1-3, with 9 bases fitting TRBD1. The CDR3 runs 17 residues. The V gene's germline CDR1 is SEHNR and CDR2 FQNEAQ (reference sequence). The J segment lost 0 bases and the V segment lost 5 bases, leaving 8 bases of the junction unmatched. The CDR3 DNA reads TGTGCCAGCAGCGGTGGACAGGGGCTCGTCTCTGGAAACACCATATATTTT. Encoded protein: CASSGGQGLVSGNTIYF.

This clonotype was seen many times. The V call is TRBV5-1, the J call TRBJ2-5; no clear D gene. This CDR3 contains 15 residues. V lost 3 bases and J 5 bases, leaving 17 bases between the germline ends. CDR1 and CDR2 from the germline V gene are SGHRS and YFSETQ. The CDR3 region is CASSSPGLKRETQYF. DNA of the CDR3: TGCGCCAGCAGCTCACCGGGCCTGAAGAGGGAGACCCAGTACTTC. The full variable domain, with the rest looked up from reference TRBV5-1 and TRBJ2-5, is KAGVTQTPRYLIKTRGQQVTLSCSPISGHRSVSWYQQTPGQGLQFLFEYFSETQRNKGNFPGRFSGRQFSNSRSEMNVSTLELGDSALYLCASSSPGLKRETQYFGPGTRLLVL.

The V call is TRBV5-6, the J call TRBJ1-4, with TRBD1 identical over 8 bases. Germline V gene sequence: CDR1 SGHDT, CDR2 YYEEEE. The V segment lost 4 bases and the J segment 8 bases; nucleotides outside the gene matches: 7. The CDR3 extends over 14 amino acids. The CDR3 DNA is TGTGCCAGCAGCCCGACAGGGGTGAGGGAAAAACTGTTTTTT. Protein sequence: CASSPTGVREKLFF. The whole variable domain, remainder taken from reference TRBV5-6 and TRBJ1-4, is DAGVTQSPTHLIKTRGQQVTLRCSPKSGHDTVSWYQQALGQGPQFIFQYYEEEERQRGNFPDRFSGHQFPNYSSELNVNALLLGDSALYLCASSPTGVREKLFFGSGTQLSVL.

V is TRBV19 and J is TRBJ2-7; TRBD1 is a possible D gene (6 bases). V lost 6 bases and J lost 6, with 18 bases in between. Germline V gives CDR1 LNHDA, CDR2 SQIVND (reference sequence). This CDR3 has 14 residues. This CDR3 reads CASRSSRGSAEQYF. CDR3 in DNA: TGTGCCAGTAGGAGTAGTAGGGGGTCCGCCGAGCAGTACTTC.

This chain uses TRBV30 with TRBJ1-1, with a weak D call TRBD1 (5 bases). The CDR3 loop spans 14 amino acids. The V and J ends lost 1 base and 1 base respectively, with 10 bases between them. CDR1 GTSNPN and CDR2 SVGIG come from the germline V gene (reference sequence). CDR3 sequence: CAWSGGLENTEAFF. The CDR3 bases are TGTGCCTGGAGTGGGGGACTGGAGAACACTGAAGCTTTCTTT.

This chain uses TRBV12-3 or TRBV12-4 with TRBJ1-2; the D is unclear. The CDR3 is 10 residues long. The V end was cut by 4 bases, the J end by 8 bases, with 5 bases between. CDR3 nucleotides: TGTGCCAGCAGTTCGGGGGGCTACACCTTC. This sequence encodes CASSSGGYTF.

This clonotype was observed at least ten times. The rearrangement uses TRBV5-1 and TRBJ2-7; perhaps TRBD1 as D (5 bases). Germline lookup yields CDR1 SGHRS and CDR2 YFSETQ. V gave up 2 bases and J gave up 4 bases, with 13 bases separating them. This CDR3 contains 14 residues. DNA of the CDR3: TGCGCCAGCAGCTTCAGGGTAGAGGATTACGAGCAGTACTTC. Amino acid sequence: CASSFRVEDYEQYF.

This clonotype was observed at least ten times. The chain employs TRBV20-1 and TRBJ2-1; 12 bases agree with TRBD2. This CDR3 is built from 16 residues. V lost 3 bases to trimming and J lost 7 bases; unmatched junction nucleotides: 10. CDR1 and CDR2 from the germline V gene are DFQATT and SNEGSKA (reference sequence). The CDR3 sequence: CSASPSTSGRMNEQFF. As DNA, the CDR3 is TGCAGTGCTAGCCCCTCGACTAGCGGGAGAATGAATGAGCAGTTCTTC.

This clonotype occurred a few times. The chain uses TRBV9 and TRBJ1-6; D might be TRBD1 (6 bases). Germline lookup yields CDR1 SGDLS and CDR2 YYNGEE. V dropped 4 bases and J dropped 5 bases, with 13 bases sitting between them. The CDR3 covers 15 residues. Here the CDR3 reads CASSRDTLNNSPLHF. CDR3 sequence (DNA): TGTGCCAGCAGCCGGGACACCCTCAATAATTCACCCCTCCACTTT.

In its sample, this clonotype was seen many times. This chain links TRBV13 with TRBJ1-1; 8 nucleotides match TRBD1. The CDR3 extends over 16 amino acids. Germline V CDR1 and CDR2: PRHDT, FYEKMQ (reference sequence). J lost 0 bases, V lost 5 bases, and 8 bases had no gene match. This CDR3 is CASSTSRQGMNTEAFF. The CDR3 coding sequence is TGTGCCAGCAGCACCAGTCGACAGGGGATGAACACTGAAGCTTTCTTT.

This clonotype showed up many times. V and J are TRBV7-9 and TRBJ2-3; 8 bases match TRBD2. The V and J ends lost 4 bases and 1 base, in that order; junction bases with no gene match: 4. The germline V gene encodes CDR1 SEHNR and CDR2 FQNEAQ (reference sequence). The CDR3 sequence is 15 residues long. In DNA, the CDR3 is TGTGCCAGCAGCTATACTAGCGGAGGCACAGATACGCAGTATTTT. This gives the protein CASSYTSGGTDTQYF.

This clonotype was found many times. V is TRBV6-1 and J is TRBJ1-2, with TRBD1 matching 8 bases. The CDR3 covers 13 residues. The germline V gene has CDR1 MNHNS and CDR2 SASEGT. V trimming: 6 bases; J trimming: 10 bases; junction bases outside the gene matches: 10. The CDR3 spells CASSWTGNVHYTF. DNA of the CDR3: TGTGCCAGCAGCTGGACAGGGAACGTACACTACACCTTC.

In its sample, this clonotype was seen a few times. The gene calls are TRBV24-1 and TRBJ2-6; possibly TRBD2 for D (5 bases). The ends were cut back, 5 bases at V and 1 base at J, with 8 bases in the middle. The CDR3 is made up of 15 amino acids. Per the germline V gene, CDR1 is KGHDR and CDR2 is SFDVKD. The CDR3 is CATSGAESGANVLTF. The CDR3 DNA reads TGTGCCACCAGTGGAGCGGAATCTGGGGCCAACGTCCTGACTTTC.

This chain joins TRBV11-2 and TRBJ2-7; TRBD1 aligns across 7 bases. The CDR3 length is 13 residues. Germline trimming cut 4 bases from V and 7 bases from J; bases unmatched to any gene: 7. CDR1 and CDR2 from the germline V gene are SGHAT and FQNNGV. CDR3 sequence: CASSSDRAMEQYF. CDR3 nucleotide sequence: TGTGCCAGCAGCTCAGACAGGGCCATGGAGCAGTACTTC.

This clonotype has at least ten counts. The chain carries TRBV5-8 and TRBJ2-7; 15 bases line up with TRBD2. CDR1 and CDR2 from the germline V gene are SGHTS and YDEGEE. Germline trimming cut 5 bases from V and 9 bases from J; bases unmatched to any gene: 9. CDR3 length: 15 residues. CDR3 residues: CASSSGTSGRIWQYF. CDR3 nucleotides: TGTGCCAGCAGTTCCGGGACTAGCGGGAGGATTTGGCAGTACTTC. Full variable domain (missing parts from reference TRBV5-8 and TRBJ2-7): EAGVTQSPTHLIKTRGQQATLRCSPISGHTSVYWYQQALGLGLQFLLWYDEGEERNRGNFPPRFSGRQFPNYSSELNVNALELEDSALYLCASSSGTSGRIWQYFGPGTRLTVT.

This clonotype was counted a few times. The rearrangement joins TRBV9 to TRBJ2-2, with no clear D. The V and J ends lost 3 bases and 5 bases respectively, with 14 bases between them. CDR3 length equals 15 residues. CDR1 is SGDLS, CDR2 YYNGEE, per germline. CDR3 sequence: CASSGGPTATGELFF. Here the CDR3 DNA reads TGTGCCAGCAGCGGAGGCCCCACAGCAACCGGGGAGCTGTTTTTT.

This clonotype came up many times. This rearrangement joins TRBV20-1 to TRBJ1-1; D is perhaps TRBD1 (5 bases). Germline V gene data show CDR1 as DFQATT and CDR2 as SNEGSKA (reference sequence). With 3 bases removed from V and 0 bases from J, the gap between germline ends came to 8 bases. CDR3 size: 13 residues. The CDR3 is CSARTALNTEAFF. The CDR3 DNA is TGCAGTGCTAGGACAGCTTTGAACACTGAAGCTTTCTTT.

This clonotype was picked up many times. The chain links TRBV6-1 to TRBJ1-2; no definite D call. Germline V lookup: CDR1 MNHNS, CDR2 SASEGT. This CDR3 is built from 14 residues. V was shortened by 6 bases and J by 2 bases, with 13 bases between the two germline ends. Written as DNA, the CDR3 is TGTGCCAGCAGCCTGGCCAGGCGAAACTATGGCTACACCTTC. It is translated as CASSLARRNYGYTF.